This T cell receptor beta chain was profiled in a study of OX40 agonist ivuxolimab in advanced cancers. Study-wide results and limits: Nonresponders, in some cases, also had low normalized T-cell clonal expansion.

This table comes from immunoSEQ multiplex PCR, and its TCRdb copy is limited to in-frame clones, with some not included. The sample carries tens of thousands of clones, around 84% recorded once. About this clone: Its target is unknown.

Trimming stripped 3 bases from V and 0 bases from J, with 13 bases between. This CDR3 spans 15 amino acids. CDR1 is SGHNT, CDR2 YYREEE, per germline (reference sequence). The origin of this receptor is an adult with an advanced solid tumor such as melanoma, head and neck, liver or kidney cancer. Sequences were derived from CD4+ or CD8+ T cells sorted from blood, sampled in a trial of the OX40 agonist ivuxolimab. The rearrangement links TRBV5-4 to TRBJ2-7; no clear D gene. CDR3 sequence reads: CASSSRRGDSYEQYF. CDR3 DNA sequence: TGTGCCAGCAGCTCAAGGCGCGGAGACTCCTACGAGCAGTACTTC.